A selection of T cell receptor beta chains follows, all from one sample in a study of cytomegalovirus exposure and HLA in healthy donors. Repertoires were generated with immunoSEQ multiplex PCR, while TCRdb's copy carries only in-frame clones and drops some. This table has approximately 100,000 clones, roughly 80% appearing once. The source material was PBMCs. All receptors derive from a middle-aged man in good health and CMV-seronegative. Each CDR3 is given with its conserved first and last residue. The order of the fields is clone size, J gene, V gene, D gene, CDR3 protein, CDR3 DNA. A D gene is named only where the DNA matches it firmly. Where a row states a size, it is once, few, many or the class of an expanded clone; other rows omit it.

>once|TRBJ2-2|TRBV13|-
CASSGGTANTGELFF
TGTGCCAGCAGTGGGGGGACCGCGAACACCGGGGAGCTGTTTTTT
>-|TRBJ2-5|TRBV7-6|TRBD2
CASSLGGASGGQETQYF
TGTGCCAGCAGCTTAGGAGGCGCTAGCGGGGGACAAGAGACCCAGTACTTC
>-|TRBJ1-2|TRBV18|-
CASSPSGNYGYTF
TGTGCCAGCTCACCATCCGGGAACTATGGCTACACCTTC
>-|TRBJ2-5|TRBV29-1|TRBD2
CSVAWSGGAGGETQYF
TGCAGCGTCGCGTGGAGCGGGGGGGCGGGGGGAGAGACCCAGTACTTC
>-|TRBJ2-3|TRBV4-1|TRBD2
CASSHGAGPDTQYF
TGCGCCAGCAGCCATGGAGCGGGGCCAGATACGCAGTATTTT
>-|TRBJ2-3|TRBV18|TRBD1
CASSQRTGGTADTQYF
TGTGCCAGCTCCCAACGGACAGGGGGCACAGCAGATACGCAGTATTTT
>-|TRBJ2-5|TRBV11-2|TRBD2
CASSLGGAGVWETQYF
TGTGCCAGCAGCCTTGGGGGAGCGGGGGTTTGGGAGACCCAGTACTTC
>-|TRBJ2-1|TRBV5-1|TRBD2
CASSLDPIWTSGGWEQFF
TGCGCCAGCAGCTTGGATCCGATTTGGACTAGCGGGGGGTGGGAGCAGTTCTTC
>-|TRBJ1-1|TRBV6-4|TRBD1
CASSDSPQGALNTEAFF
TGTGCCAGCAGTGACTCGCCACAGGGGGCCCTGAACACTGAAGCTTTCTTT
>-|TRBJ2-5|TRBV7-9|-
CASSLGLTETQYF
TGTGCCAGCAGCTTAGGACTAACCGAGACCCAGTACTTC
>-|TRBJ2-5|TRBV9|TRBD2
CASSVGSLAGIETQYF
TGTGCCAGCAGCGTCGGGTCCCTAGCGGGGATTGAGACCCAGTACTTC
>-|TRBJ1-4|TRBV10-2|TRBD1
CASKDRDIKLFF
TGCGCCAGCAAGGACAGGGATATAAAACTGTTTTTT
>-|TRBJ1-6|TRBV19|-
CASSIGPGSYNSPLHF
TGTGCCAGTAGTATAGGACCGGGATCCTATAATTCACCCCTCCACTTT
>-|TRBJ2-4|TRBV6-1|TRBD1
CASIQTGGGNIQYF
TGTGCCAGCATTCAAACAGGGGGAGGAAACATTCAGTACTTC
>-|TRBJ1-2|TRBV27|TRBD1
CASSLSGTGIYGYTF
TGTGCCAGCAGTTTATCAGGGACAGGGATCTATGGCTACACCTTC
>-|TRBJ2-1|TRBV5-1|TRBD1
CASSLPQGALDEQFF
TGCGCCAGCAGCTTACCACAGGGGGCACTCGATGAGCAGTTCTTC
>-|TRBJ2-5|TRBV18|-
CASSPPGLQGGETQYF
TGTGCCAGCTCACCACCGGGGCTACAGGGTGGAGAGACCCAGTACTTC
>-|TRBJ2-7|TRBV19|-
CASSSQDRTYEQYF
TGTGCCAGTAGTAGCCAGGACAGAACCTACGAGCAGTACTTC
>-|TRBJ2-3|TRBV7-9|-
CASSLVGVADTQYF
TGTGCCAGCAGCTTAGTCGGGGTAGCAGATACGCAGTATTTT
>-|TRBJ1-2|TRBV29-1|TRBD1
CSAGQGARGDSGYTF
TGCAGCGCTGGACAGGGGGCAAGGGGTGATTCTGGCTACACCTTC
>-|TRBJ2-7|TRBV5-1|-
CASSLGGNYEQYF
TGCGCCAGCAGCTTGGGGGGCAACTACGAGCAGTACTTC
>few|TRBJ2-1|TRBV5-8|TRBD2
CASRPSGLVFDEQFF
TGTGCCAGCAGGCCCTCGGGACTAGTCTTCGATGAGCAGTTCTTC
>-|TRBJ2-7|TRBV6-6|-
CASMQGRMSEQYF
TGTGCCAGCATGCAGGGTAGGATGAGCGAGCAGTACTTC
>-|TRBJ1-4|TRBV7-9|-
CASSLGRSNEKLFF
TGTGCCAGCAGCTTAGGGCGGAGTAATGAAAAACTGTTTTTT
>-|TRBJ2-1|TRBV18|-
CASSPRGTQGFYEQFF
TGTGCCAGCTCACCTCGGGGAACCCAAGGATTTTATGAGCAGTTCTTC
>many|TRBJ2-6|TRBV6-1|-
CASSEDSSGANVLTF
TGTGCCAGCAGTGAAGACAGCTCTGGGGCCAACGTCCTGACTTTC
>-|TRBJ1-6|TRBV10-3|-
CAIRQGDDSPLHF
TGTGCCATCAGACAGGGAGATGATTCACCCCTCCACTTT
>-|TRBJ1-5|TRBV5-1|-
CASSSGGGSNQPQHF
TGCGCCAGCAGCTCAGGTGGGGGCTCAAATCAGCCCCAGCATTTT